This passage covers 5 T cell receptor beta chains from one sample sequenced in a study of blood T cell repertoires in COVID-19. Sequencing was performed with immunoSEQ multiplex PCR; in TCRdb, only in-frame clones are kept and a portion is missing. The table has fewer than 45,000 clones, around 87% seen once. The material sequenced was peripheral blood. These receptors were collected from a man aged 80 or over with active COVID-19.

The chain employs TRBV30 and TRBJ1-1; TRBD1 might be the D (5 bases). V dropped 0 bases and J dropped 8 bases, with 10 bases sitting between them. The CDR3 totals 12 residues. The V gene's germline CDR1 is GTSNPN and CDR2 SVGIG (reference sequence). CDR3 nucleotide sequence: TGTGCCTGGAGTGTACAGGACGCAGAAGCTTTCTTT. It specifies CAWSVQDAEAFF.

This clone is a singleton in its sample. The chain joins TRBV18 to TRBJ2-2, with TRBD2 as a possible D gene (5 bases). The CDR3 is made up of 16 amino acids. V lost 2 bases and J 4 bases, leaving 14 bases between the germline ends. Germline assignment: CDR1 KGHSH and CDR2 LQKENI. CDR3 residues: CASSPSGSPGTGELFF. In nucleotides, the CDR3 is TGTGCCAGCTCACCAAGCGGAAGTCCGGGCACCGGGGAGCTGTTTTTT.

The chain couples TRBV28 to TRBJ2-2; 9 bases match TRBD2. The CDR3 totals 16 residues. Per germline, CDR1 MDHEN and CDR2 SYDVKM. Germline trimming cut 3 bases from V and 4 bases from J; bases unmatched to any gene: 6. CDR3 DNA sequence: TGTGCCAGCAGTTTCTTGACTAGCGGTTTCACCGGGGAGCTGTTTTTT. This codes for CASSFLTSGFTGELFF.

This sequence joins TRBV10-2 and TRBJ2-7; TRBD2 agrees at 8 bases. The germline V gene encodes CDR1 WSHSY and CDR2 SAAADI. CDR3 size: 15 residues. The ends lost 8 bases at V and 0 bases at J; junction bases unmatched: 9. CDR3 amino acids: CASRPTSGSSYEQYF. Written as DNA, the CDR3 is TGCGCCAGCCGCCCAACTAGCGGAAGCTCCTACGAGCAGTACTTC.

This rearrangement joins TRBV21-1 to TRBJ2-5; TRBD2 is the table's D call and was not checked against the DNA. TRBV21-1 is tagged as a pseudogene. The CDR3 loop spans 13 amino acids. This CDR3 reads CASSPRAPETQYF. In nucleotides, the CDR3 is TGTGCCAGCAGCCCCCGAGCCCCGGAGACCCAGTACTTC.